This section outlines one T cell receptor (beta chain) sequence together with its context. Its antigen is still unknown. This record belongs to a study of monozygotic twins with cystic fibrosis. Findings of the study overall: Monozygotic CF twin pairs shared significantly more nucleotide-identical clonotypes than unrelated CF individuals did.

Per germline, CDR1 MNHEY and CDR2 SMNVEV (reference sequence). Deletions cut 3 bases from V and 0 bases from J, with 9 bases between. This CDR3 spans 15 amino acids. Profiled with immunoSEQ multiplex PCR; TCRdb holds only in-frame clones, not every one. In the table there are 35,000 or so clones, about 80% of which are singletons. The rearrangement joins TRBV27 to TRBJ1-5; D is uncertain. The sample was blood. The sequence came from a girl aged 2 to 9 with cystic fibrosis. CDR3 nucleotide sequence: TGTGCCAGCAGTTTCTTCAAGAATAGCAATCAGCCCCAGCATTTT. Translating gives CASSFFKNSNQPQHF.